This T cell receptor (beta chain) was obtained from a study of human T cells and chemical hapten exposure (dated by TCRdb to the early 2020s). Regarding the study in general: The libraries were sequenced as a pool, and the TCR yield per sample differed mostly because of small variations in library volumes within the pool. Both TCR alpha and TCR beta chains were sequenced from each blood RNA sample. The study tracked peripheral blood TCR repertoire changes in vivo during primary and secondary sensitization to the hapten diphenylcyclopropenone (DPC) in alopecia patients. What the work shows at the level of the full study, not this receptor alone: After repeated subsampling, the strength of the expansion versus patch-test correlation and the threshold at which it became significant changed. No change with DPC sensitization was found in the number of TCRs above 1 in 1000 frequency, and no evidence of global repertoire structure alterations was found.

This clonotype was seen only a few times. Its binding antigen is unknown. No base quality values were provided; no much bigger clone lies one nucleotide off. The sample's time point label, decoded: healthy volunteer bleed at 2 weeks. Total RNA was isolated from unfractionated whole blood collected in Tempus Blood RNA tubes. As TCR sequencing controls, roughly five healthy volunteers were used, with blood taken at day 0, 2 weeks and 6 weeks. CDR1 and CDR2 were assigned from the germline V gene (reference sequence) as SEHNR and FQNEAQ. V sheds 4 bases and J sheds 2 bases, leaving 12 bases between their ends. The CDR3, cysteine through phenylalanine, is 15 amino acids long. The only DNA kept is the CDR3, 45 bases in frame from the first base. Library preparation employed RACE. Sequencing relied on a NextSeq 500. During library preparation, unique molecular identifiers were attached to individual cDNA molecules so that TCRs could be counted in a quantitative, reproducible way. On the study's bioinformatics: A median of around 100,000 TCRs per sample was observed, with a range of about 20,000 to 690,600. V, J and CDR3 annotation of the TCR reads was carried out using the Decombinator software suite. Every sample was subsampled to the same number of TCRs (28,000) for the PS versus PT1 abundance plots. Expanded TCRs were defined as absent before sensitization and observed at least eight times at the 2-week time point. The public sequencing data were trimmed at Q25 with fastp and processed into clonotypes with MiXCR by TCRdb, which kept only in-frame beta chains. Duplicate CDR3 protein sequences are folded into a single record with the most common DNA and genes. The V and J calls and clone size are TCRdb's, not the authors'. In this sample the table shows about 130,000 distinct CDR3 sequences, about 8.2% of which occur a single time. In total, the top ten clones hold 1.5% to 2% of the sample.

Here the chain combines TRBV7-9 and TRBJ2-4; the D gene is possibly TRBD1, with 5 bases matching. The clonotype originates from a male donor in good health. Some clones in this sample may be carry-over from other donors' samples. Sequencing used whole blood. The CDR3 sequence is CASSSLTATKNIQYF. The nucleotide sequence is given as TGTGCCAGCAGCTCATTGACAGCCACCAAAAACATTCAGTACTTC.